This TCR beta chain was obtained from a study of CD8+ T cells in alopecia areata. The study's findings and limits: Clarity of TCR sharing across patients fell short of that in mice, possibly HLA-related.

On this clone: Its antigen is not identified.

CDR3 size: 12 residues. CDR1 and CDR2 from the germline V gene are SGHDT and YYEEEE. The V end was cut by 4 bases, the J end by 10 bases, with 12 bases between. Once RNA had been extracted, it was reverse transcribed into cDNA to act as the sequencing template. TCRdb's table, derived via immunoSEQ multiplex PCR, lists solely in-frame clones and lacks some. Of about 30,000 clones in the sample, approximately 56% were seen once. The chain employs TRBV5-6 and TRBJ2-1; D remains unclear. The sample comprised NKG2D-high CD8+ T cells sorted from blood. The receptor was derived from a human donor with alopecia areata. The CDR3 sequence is CASSRTAPEQFF. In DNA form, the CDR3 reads TGTGCCAGCAGCCGGACGGCTCCCGAGCAGTTCTTC.